The clone carrying this T cell receptor (beta chain) was picked up a small number of times. Its target is unknown. This CDR3 has 12 residues. Germline V gene data show CDR1 as DFQATT and CDR2 as SNEGSKA (reference sequence). Trimming took 3 bases from V and 1 from J, leaving 6 bases between them. The Oncomine TCR Beta short-read assay sequenced DNA from cultured CD4+ T cells. Via MiXCR, TCRdb re-called the PCR reads, giving one row per CDR3 protein. The data contain 6,500 to 8,000 distinct CDR3 sequences, 25% of them singletons. This sample was included in a study of vaccination and CD4 T cells after COVID-19. Treatment specified: roughly 10-day PBMC culture with coronavirus spike peptide pools or control peptides (ViraFEST assay).

The J gene is TRBJ1-1, the V gene TRBV20-1; no clear D gene. The TCR originated in a human donor who had recovered from COVID-19. Here the sequenced sample was CD4+ T cells from blood, cultured in vitro, taken after SARS-CoV-2 vaccination. CDR3 region: CSASFENTEAFF. Written as DNA, the CDR3 is TGCAGTGCTAGTTTCGAGAACACTGAAGCTTTCTTT.